This entry concerns a single TCR beta chain. Its antigen is unknown. TCRdb reanalysed the reads using MiXCR and keeps one entry per CDR3 protein. The sample has under 300,000 distinct CDR3 sequences, approximately 13% seen once. Germline CDR1 and CDR2: SQVTM and ANQGSEA. V gave up 2 bases and J gave up 8 bases; unmatched junction bases: 3. The length of the CDR3 is 13 residues. The data were obtained in a study of T cell repertoires in cytomegalovirus infection. Study information: An indication of both CMV infection and matching HLA type came from public TCR beta signatures.

General study points: HLA-C-restricted CMV clonotypes gave the most frequent clonotype in two of eight donors. Individuals carrying CMV plus the relevant HLA were identified by cumulative frequency of public TCR beta families.

Source material: PBMCs. The source of this sequence is a human donor in good health (CMV status not recorded). Some clones in this sample may be carry-over from other donors' samples. V usage is TRBV29-1 and J usage is TRBJ2-1; 10 nucleotides line up with TRBD2. The CDR3 nucleotides are TGCAGCGTTGAACTAGCGGGGGACCATGAGCAGTTCTTC. This codes for CSVELAGDHEQFF.